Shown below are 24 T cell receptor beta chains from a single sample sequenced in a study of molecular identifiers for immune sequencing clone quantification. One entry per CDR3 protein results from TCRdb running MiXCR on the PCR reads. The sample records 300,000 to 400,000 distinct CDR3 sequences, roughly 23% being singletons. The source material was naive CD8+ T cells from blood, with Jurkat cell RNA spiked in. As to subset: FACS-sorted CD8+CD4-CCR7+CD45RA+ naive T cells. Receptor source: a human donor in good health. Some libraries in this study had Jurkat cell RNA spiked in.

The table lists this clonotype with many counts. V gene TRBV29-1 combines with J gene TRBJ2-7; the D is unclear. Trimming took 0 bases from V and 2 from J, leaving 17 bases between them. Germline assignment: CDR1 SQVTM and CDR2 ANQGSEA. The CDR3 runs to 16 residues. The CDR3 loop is CSVEELGIGMTYEQYF. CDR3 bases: TGCAGCGTTGAAGAGCTAGGGATTGGAATGACCTACGAGCAGTACTTC.

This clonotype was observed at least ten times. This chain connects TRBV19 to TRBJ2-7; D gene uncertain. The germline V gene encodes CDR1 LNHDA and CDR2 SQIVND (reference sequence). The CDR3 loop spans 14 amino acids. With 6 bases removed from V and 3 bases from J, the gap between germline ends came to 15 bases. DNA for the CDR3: TGTGCCAGTAGCCTGACGTCCCAATTCTACGAGCAGTACTTC. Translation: CASSLTSQFYEQYF.

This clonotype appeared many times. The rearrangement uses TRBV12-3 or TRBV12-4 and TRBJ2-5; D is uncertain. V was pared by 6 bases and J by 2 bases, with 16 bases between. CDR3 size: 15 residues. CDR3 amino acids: CASSNPHSGQETQYF. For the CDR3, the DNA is TGTGCCAGCAGCAACCCTCACTCAGGTCAAGAGACCCAGTACTTC.

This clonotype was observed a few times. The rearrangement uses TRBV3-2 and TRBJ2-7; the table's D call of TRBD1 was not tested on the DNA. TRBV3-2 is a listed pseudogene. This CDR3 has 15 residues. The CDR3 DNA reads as TGTGCCAGCAGCTCATACGGGAGAGGGTCCTACGAGCAGTACTTC. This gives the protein CASSSYGRGSYEQYF.

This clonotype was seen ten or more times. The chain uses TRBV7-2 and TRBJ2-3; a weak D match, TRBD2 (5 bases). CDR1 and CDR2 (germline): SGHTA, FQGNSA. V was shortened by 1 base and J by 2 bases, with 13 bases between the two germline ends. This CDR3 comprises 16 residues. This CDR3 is CASSLGGLTNTDTQYF. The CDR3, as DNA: TGTGCCAGCAGCTTAGGAGGACTTACCAACACAGATACGCAGTATTTT.

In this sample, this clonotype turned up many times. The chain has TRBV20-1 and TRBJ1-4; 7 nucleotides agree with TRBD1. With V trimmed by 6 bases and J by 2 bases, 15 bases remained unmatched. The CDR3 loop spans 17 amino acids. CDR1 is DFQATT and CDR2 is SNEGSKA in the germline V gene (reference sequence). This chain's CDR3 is CSARRAQTGLTNEKLFF. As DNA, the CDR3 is TGCAGTGCCCGGAGGGCCCAGACAGGGTTGACTAATGAAAAACTGTTTTTT.

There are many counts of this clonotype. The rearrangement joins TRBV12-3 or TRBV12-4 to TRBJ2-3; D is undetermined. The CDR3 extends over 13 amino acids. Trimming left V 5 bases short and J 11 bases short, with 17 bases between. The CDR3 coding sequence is TGTGCCAGCAGTATCCTGTCACAGATTGGGCAGTATTTT. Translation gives CASSILSQIGQYF.

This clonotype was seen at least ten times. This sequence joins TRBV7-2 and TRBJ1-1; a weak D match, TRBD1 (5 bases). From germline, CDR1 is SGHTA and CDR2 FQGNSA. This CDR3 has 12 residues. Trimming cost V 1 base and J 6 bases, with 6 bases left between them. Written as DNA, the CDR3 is TGTGCCAGCAGCTTAGGCAGGGCTGAAGCTTTCTTT. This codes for CASSLGRAEAFF.

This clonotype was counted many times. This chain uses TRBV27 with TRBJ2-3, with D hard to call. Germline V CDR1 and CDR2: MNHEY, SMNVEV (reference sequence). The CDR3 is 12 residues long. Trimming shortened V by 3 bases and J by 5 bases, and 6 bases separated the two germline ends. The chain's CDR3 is CASSFPGDTQYF. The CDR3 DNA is TGTGCCAGCAGTTTCCCGGGAGATACGCAGTATTTT.

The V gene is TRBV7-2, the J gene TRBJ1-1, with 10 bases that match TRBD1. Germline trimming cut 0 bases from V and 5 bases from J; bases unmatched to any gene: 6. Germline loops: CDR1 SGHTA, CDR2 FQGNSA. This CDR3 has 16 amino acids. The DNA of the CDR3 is TGTGCCAGCAGCTTAGCCACCGGGACAGGGGTAACTGAAGCTTTCTTT. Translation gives CASSLATGTGVTEAFF.

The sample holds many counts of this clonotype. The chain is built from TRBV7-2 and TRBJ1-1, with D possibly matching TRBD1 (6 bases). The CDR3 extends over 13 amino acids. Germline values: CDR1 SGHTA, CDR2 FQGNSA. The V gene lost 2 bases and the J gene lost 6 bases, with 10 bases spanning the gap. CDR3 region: CASSLSGVAEAFF. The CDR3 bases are TGTGCCAGCAGCTTATCAGGGGTTGCTGAAGCTTTCTTT.

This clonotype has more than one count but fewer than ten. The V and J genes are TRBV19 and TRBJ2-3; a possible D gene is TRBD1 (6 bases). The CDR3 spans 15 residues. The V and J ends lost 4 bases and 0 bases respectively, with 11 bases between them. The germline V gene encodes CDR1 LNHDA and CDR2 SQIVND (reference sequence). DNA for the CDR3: TGTGCCAGTAGTAAGACAGGCTCTAGCACAGATACGCAGTATTTT. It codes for CASSKTGSSTDTQYF.

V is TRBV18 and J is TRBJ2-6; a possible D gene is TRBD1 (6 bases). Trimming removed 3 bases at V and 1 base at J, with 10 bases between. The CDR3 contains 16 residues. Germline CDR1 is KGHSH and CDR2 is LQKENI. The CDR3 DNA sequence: TGTGCCAGCTCACCGCCCAGGGGATCTGGGGCCAACGTCCTGACTTTC. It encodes CASSPPRGSGANVLTF.

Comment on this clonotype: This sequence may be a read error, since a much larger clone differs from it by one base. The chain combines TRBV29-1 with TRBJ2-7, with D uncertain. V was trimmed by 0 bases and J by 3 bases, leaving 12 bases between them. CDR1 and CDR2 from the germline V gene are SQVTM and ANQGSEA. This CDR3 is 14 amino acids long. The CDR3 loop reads CSVEDPRGSYEQYF. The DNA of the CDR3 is TGCAGCGTTGAAGACCCCCGCGGCAGCTACGAGCAGTACTTC.

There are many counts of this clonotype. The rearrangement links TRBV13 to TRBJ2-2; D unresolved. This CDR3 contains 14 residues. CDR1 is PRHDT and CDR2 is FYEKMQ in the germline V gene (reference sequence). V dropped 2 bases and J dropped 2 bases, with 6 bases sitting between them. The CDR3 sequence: CASSLRLNTGELFF. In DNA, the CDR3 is TGTGCCAGCAGCTTAAGGCTTAACACCGGGGAGCTGTTTTTT.

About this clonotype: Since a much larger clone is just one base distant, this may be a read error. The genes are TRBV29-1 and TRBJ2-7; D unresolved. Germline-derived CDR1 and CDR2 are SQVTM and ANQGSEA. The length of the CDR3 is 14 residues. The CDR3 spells CGVEDVAVPYEQYF. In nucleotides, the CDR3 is TGCGGCGTTGAAGATGTTGCAGTACCCTACGAGCAGTACTTC.

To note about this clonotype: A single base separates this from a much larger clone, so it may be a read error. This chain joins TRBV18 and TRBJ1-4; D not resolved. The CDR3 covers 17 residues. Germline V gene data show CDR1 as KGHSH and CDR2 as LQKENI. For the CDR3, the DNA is TGTGCCAGCTCCCTTAGCGGAGGAGATGCAACTAATGAAAAACTGTCTTTT. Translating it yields CASSLSGGDATNEKLSF.

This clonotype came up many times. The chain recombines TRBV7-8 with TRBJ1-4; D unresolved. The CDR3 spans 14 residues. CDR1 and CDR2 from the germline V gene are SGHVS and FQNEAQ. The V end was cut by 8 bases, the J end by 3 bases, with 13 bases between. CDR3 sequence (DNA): TGTGCCAGCTACGATGGCATCTCTAATGAAAAACTGTTTTTT. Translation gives CASYDGISNEKLFF.

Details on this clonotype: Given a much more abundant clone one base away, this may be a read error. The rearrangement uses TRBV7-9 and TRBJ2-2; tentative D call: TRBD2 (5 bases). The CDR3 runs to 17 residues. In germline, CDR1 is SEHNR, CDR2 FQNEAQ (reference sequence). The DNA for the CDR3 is TGTGCCAGCAGCCCCCTGGGCGGATACCTTAACACCGGGGAGCTGTCTTTT. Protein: CASSPLGGYLNTGELSF.

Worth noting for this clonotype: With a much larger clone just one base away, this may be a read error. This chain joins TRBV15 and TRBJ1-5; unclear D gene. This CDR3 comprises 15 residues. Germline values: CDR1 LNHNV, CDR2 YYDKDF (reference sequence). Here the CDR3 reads CDTSRDYQGNQPQHF. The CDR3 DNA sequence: TGTGACACCAGCAGAGATTATCAAGGCAATCAGCCCCAGCATTTT.

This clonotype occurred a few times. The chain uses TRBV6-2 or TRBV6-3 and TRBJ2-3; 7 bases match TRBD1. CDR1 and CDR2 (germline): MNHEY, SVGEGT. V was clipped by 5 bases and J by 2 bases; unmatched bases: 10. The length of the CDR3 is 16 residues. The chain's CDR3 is CASSIQGQPITDTQYF. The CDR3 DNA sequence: TGTGCCAGCAGTATTCAGGGACAGCCTATCACAGATACGCAGTATTTT.

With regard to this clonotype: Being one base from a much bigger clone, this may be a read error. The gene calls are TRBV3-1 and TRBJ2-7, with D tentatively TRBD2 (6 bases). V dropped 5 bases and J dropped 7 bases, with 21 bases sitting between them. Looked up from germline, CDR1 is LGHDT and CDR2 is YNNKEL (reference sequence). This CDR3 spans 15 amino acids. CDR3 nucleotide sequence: TGTGCCAGCAGCTGGGGGACTGACCATTTACGGGAGCAGTACTTC. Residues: CASSWGTDHLREQYF.

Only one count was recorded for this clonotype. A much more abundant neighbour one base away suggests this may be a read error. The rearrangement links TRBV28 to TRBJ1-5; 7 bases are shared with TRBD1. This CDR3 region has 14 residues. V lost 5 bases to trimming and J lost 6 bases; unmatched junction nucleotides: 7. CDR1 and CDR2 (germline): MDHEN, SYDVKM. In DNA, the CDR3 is TGTGCCAGCAGTCTGCCCAGGGGGAGTCAGCCCCAGCATTTT. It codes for CASSLPRGSQPQHF. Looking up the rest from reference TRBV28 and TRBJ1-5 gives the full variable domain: DVKVTQSSRYLVKRTGEKVFLECVQDMDHENMFWYRQDPGLGLRLIYFSYDVKMKEKGDIPEGYSVSREKKERFSLILESASTNQTSMYLCASSLPRGSQPQHFGDGTRLSIL.

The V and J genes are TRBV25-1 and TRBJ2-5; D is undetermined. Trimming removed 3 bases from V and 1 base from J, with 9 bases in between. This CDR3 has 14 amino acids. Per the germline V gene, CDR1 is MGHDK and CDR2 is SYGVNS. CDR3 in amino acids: CASSEAGIQETQYF. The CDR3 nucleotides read TGTGCCAGCAGTGAGGCCGGAATCCAAGAGACCCAGTACTTC.